These 32 T cell receptor beta chains originate from one sample sequenced in a study of blood T cell repertoires in COVID-19. This table comes from immunoSEQ multiplex PCR, and its TCRdb copy is limited to in-frame clones, with some not included. The data contain 190,000 or so clones, roughly nine tenths of them singletons. Sample: peripheral blood. The receptors were gathered from a woman in her twenties or thirties with active or convalescent COVID-19.

In DNA form, the CDR3 reads TGTGCCAGCAGCTTTCTTGGCGGGGTGGCAGAAAAACTGTTTTTT. It codes for CASSFLGGVAEKLFF. The rearrangement links TRBV7-8 to TRBJ1-4; D is unresolved. The germline gives CDR1 SGHVS, CDR2 FQNEAQ. V shed 3 bases and J shed 8 bases, with 16 bases lying between them. CDR3 length: 15 amino acids.

This clone has a single count. The chain is built from TRBV2 and TRBJ2-7; maybe TRBD2 (6 bases). The V gene lost 3 bases and the J gene lost 3 bases, with 18 bases spanning the gap. Germline V lookup: CDR1 SNHLY, CDR2 FYNNEI. This CDR3 is built from 16 residues. The CDR3 DNA is TGTGCCAGCAGTGAGGGAGGTGTCTTACTAGACTACGAGCAGTACTTC. It specifies CASSEGGVLLDYEQYF.

This sequence joins TRBV12-5 and TRBJ1-1; D not resolved. CDR1 is LGHNT and CDR2 is FRNRAP in the germline V gene. V lost 1 base and J 3 bases, leaving 9 bases between the germline ends. This CDR3 is built from 14 residues. The CDR3 DNA is TGTGCTAGTGGTTTGGGCACGGACTACACTGAAGCTTTCTTT. This encodes CASGLGTDYTEAFF.

The chain has TRBV2 and TRBJ2-1; TRBD2 agrees at 8 bases. Germline lookup yields CDR1 SNHLY and CDR2 FYNNEI. With V trimmed by 6 bases and J by 8 bases, 3 bases remained unmatched. CDR3 length: 12 amino acids. CDR3: CASRTSDDEQFF. In DNA form, the CDR3 reads TGTGCCAGCAGGACTAGCGACGATGAGCAGTTCTTC.

The CDR3: CAWSYLGDRGDVVVGYTF. In DNA, the CDR3 is TGTGCCTGGAGTTACCTGGGGGACAGGGGGGATGTCGTGGTTGGCTACACCTTC. J is TRBJ1-2 and V is TRBV30; 11 positions agree with TRBD1. This CDR3 has 18 residues. Germline CDR1 and CDR2: GTSNPN and SVGIG (reference sequence). Trimming took 2 bases from V and 7 from J; bases not matched to a gene: 18.

J is TRBJ2-7 and V is TRBV15; D is possibly TRBD1 (5 bases). Germline assignment: CDR1 LNHNV and CDR2 YYDKDF (reference sequence). The CDR3 loop spans 13 amino acids. Between the trimmed V and J ends, which lost 2 bases and 3 bases, there was a span of 8 bases. The CDR3 loop reads CATSRQGHYEQYF. Here the CDR3 DNA reads TGTGCCACCAGCAGACAGGGTCACTACGAGCAGTACTTC.

The chain combines TRBV19 with TRBJ1-1; TRBD1 aligns across 11 bases. After removal of 5 bases from V and 5 bases from J, the junction contained 7 bases not matched to a gene. Germline V gene data show CDR1 as LNHDA and CDR2 as SQIVND (reference sequence). CDR3 length: 15 residues. CDR3 sequence: CASSSGQGVGTEAFF. The CDR3 coding sequence is TGTGCCAGTAGTTCGGGACAGGGGGTAGGGACTGAAGCTTTCTTT.

V gene TRBV2 combines with J gene TRBJ1-4; no clear D gene. The CDR3 totals 13 residues. V was shortened by 8 bases and J by 2 bases, with 9 bases between the two germline ends. The germline gives CDR1 SNHLY, CDR2 FYNNEI. CDR3 sequence (DNA): TGTGCCAGCGTGGCAGGTACTAATGAAAAACTGTTTTTT. Encoded protein: CASVAGTNEKLFF.

The genes are TRBV19 and TRBJ2-2; 10 nucleotides align to TRBD2. Germline assignment: CDR1 LNHDA and CDR2 SQIVND (reference sequence). The CDR3 extends over 16 amino acids. V was clipped by 6 bases and J by 3 bases; unmatched bases: 7. DNA for the CDR3: TGTGCCAGTAGGGGGCTAGCGGGAGCTTACACCGGGGAGCTGTTTTTT. The encoded protein is CASRGLAGAYTGELFF.

The V gene is TRBV19, the J gene TRBJ1-1, with TRBD1 as a possible D gene (5 bases). From germline, CDR1 is LNHDA and CDR2 SQIVND (reference sequence). Trimming removed 2 bases from V and 1 base from J, with 8 bases in between. The CDR3 has 14 residues. The CDR3 here is CASSITGGNTEAFF. In DNA, the CDR3 is TGTGCCAGTAGTATAACGGGGGGGAACACTGAAGCTTTCTTT.

This clone has only a few counts. This chain joins TRBV28 and TRBJ1-2; weak D call: TRBD1 (5 bases). Germline V lookup: CDR1 MDHEN, CDR2 SYDVKM. This CDR3 comprises 12 residues. Trimming left V 5 bases short and J 4 bases short, with 8 bases between. CDR3 DNA: TGTGCCAGCAGTAGGGGATCCTATGGCTACACCTTC. This translates into CASSRGSYGYTF.

The CDR3 region has the DNA TGTGCCAGCGGGGCAGTATGGAACACTGAAGCTTTCTTT. This codes for CASGAVWNTEAFF. This chain links TRBV6-5 with TRBJ1-1; D might be TRBD1 (5 bases). The germline V gene encodes CDR1 MNHEY and CDR2 SVGAGI. V lost 8 bases and J lost 1, with 11 bases in between. The CDR3 loop spans 13 amino acids.

J is TRBJ2-2 and V is TRBV12-3 or TRBV12-4, with 7 nucleotides matching TRBD2. V lost 5 bases and J lost 7; bases outside the gene matches: 4. This CDR3 contains 13 residues. CDR3 nucleotides: TGTGCCAGCAGTGACCGGGGGGTCGGGGAGCTGTTTTTT. Translation gives CASSDRGVGELFF.

This chain uses TRBV13 with TRBJ1-2, with 12 nucleotides matching TRBD1. The V gene end was trimmed by 5 bases and the J gene end by 6 bases; junction bases not matched to a gene: 4. Germline V gene sequence: CDR1 PRHDT, CDR2 FYEKMQ (reference sequence). The CDR3 is 14 amino acids. The DNA of the CDR3 is TGTGCCAGCAGCCAGGGACAGGGGGCGAATGGCTACACCTTC. Amino acid sequence: CASSQGQGANGYTF.

The CDR3 region has the DNA TGTGCCAGCAGTAGTAGCAATGAGCAGTTCTTC. Its protein product is CASSSSNEQFF. The chain combines TRBV2 with TRBJ2-1; D call uncertain. This CDR3 has 11 residues. Per the germline V gene, CDR1 is SNHLY and CDR2 is FYNNEI. The V and J ends lost 5 bases and 6 bases respectively, with 5 bases between them.

V and J are TRBV5-1 and TRBJ2-3; D uncertain. Germline V CDR1 and CDR2: SGHRS, YFSETQ. The CDR3 is 13 amino acids. The ends were cut back, 8 bases at V and 2 bases at J, with 12 bases in the middle. This CDR3 is CASSAGYTDTQYF. The CDR3 DNA is TGCGCCAGTTCTGCCGGTTACACAGATACGCAGTATTTT.

This clone has only a few counts. The chain combines TRBV5-1 with TRBJ1-4, with TRBD1 matching over 7 bases. The CDR3 totals 15 residues. The V gene's germline CDR1 is SGHRS and CDR2 YFSETQ. The V gene end was trimmed by 4 bases and the J gene end by 7 bases; junction bases not matched to a gene: 10. CDR3 in amino acids: CASSLRQGPGEKLFF. CDR3 coding DNA: TGCGCCAGCAGCCTTAGACAGGGCCCGGGTGAAAAACTGTTTTTT. The complete variable domain, with remaining parts taken from reference TRBV5-1 and TRBJ1-4, reads KAGVTQTPRYLIKTRGQQVTLSCSPISGHRSVSWYQQTPGQGLQFLFEYFSETQRNKGNFPGRFSGRQFSNSRSEMNVSTLELGDSALYLCASSLRQGPGEKLFFGSGTQLSVL.

The rearrangement joins TRBV9 to TRBJ2-7; 8 nucleotides match TRBD2. This CDR3 comprises 14 residues. V shed 0 bases, J shed 2 bases, and the junction held 1 base outside the gene matches. Germline V gene data show CDR1 as SGDLS and CDR2 as YYNGEE. The CDR3 DNA sequence: TGTGCCAGCAGCGTAGGGACTAGCCCCTACGAGCAGTACTTC. Protein product: CASSVGTSPYEQYF.

The V and J genes are TRBV28 and TRBJ1-6; D gene unclear. Germline-derived CDR1 and CDR2 are MDHEN and SYDVKM. The V gene lost 8 bases and the J gene lost 4 bases, with 12 bases spanning the gap. The CDR3 covers 14 residues. The CDR3 nucleotides are TGTGCCAGCCATACGCGGGGATATAATTCACCCCTCCACTTT. Translation gives CASHTRGYNSPLHF. Full variable domain (outside the CDR3, taken from reference TRBV28 and TRBJ1-6): DVKVTQSSRYLVKRTGEKVFLECVQDMDHENMFWYRQDPGLGLRLIYFSYDVKMKEKGDIPEGYSVSREKKERFSLILESASTNQTSMYLCASHTRGYNSPLHFGNGTRLTVT.

The chain carries TRBV9 and TRBJ2-5, with 13 bases identical to TRBD2. Germline values: CDR1 SGDLS, CDR2 YYNGEE. Trimming took 4 bases from V and 5 from J; bases not matched to a gene: 8. This CDR3 is built from 16 residues. This CDR3 is CASSFGLAGAGETQYF. The CDR3 DNA is TGTGCCAGCAGCTTTGGACTAGCGGGAGCGGGCGAGACCCAGTACTTC.

V gene TRBV9 combines with J gene TRBJ1-2; TRBD1 might be the D (5 bases). Germline V gene sequence: CDR1 SGDLS, CDR2 YYNGEE. Trimming removed 0 bases at V and 3 bases at J, with 9 bases between. The CDR3 loop spans 14 amino acids. The CDR3 region has the DNA TGTGCCAGCAGCGTAGACCAGGGATACTATGGCTACACCTTC. It specifies CASSVDQGYYGYTF.

The chain carries TRBV11-2 and TRBJ1-6, with 7 bases lining up with TRBD1. The CDR3 consists of 15 residues. Germline V gives CDR1 SGHAT, CDR2 FQNNGV. Germline trimming cut 5 bases from V and 9 bases from J; bases unmatched to any gene: 10. The CDR3 loop reads CASSPDRVVSSPLHF. CDR3 coding DNA: TGTGCCAGCAGCCCCGACAGGGTCGTGAGTTCACCCCTCCACTTT. Full variable domain (rest looked up from reference TRBV11-2 and TRBJ1-6): EAGVAQSPRYKIIEKRQSVAFWCNPISGHATLYWYQQILGQGPKLLIQFQNNGVVDDSQLPKDRFSAERLKGVDSTLKIQPAKLEDSAVYLCASSPDRVVSSPLHFGNGTRLTVT.

The chain has TRBV24-1 and TRBJ2-7; D perhaps matches TRBD1 (6 bases). Trimming removed 4 bases at V and 7 bases at J, with 10 bases between. From germline, CDR1 is KGHDR and CDR2 SFDVKD. The CDR3 extends over 12 amino acids. The CDR3 DNA reads as TGTGCCACCAGTGAATATGGGACAGAGCAGTACTTC. Translated, it gives CATSEYGTEQYF.

This sequence joins TRBV10-3 and TRBJ2-7, with 7 bases aligning to TRBD1. This CDR3 is 15 amino acids long. V shed 6 bases and J 3 bases; nucleotides not matched to a gene: 11. The germline CDR1 and CDR2 sequences are ENHRY and SYGVKD. The CDR3 region is CAIREPGQRYYEQYF. In nucleotides, the CDR3 is TGTGCCATCAGGGAACCGGGACAGAGATACTACGAGCAGTACTTC.

The chain joins TRBV5-5 to TRBJ1-1; D is uncertain. V dropped 0 bases and J dropped 0 bases, with 12 bases sitting between them. Germline-derived CDR1 and CDR2 are SGHKS and YYEKEE (reference sequence). The CDR3 loop spans 16 amino acids. CDR3 protein: CASSLATNKMNTEAFF. The CDR3 nucleotides read TGTGCCAGCAGCTTGGCCACTAACAAGATGAACACTGAAGCTTTCTTT.

CDR3 loop: CASSPGTGPSYEQYF. DNA of the CDR3: TGTGCCAGCAGTCCCGGGACAGGGCCCTCCTACGAGCAGTACTTC. This sequence joins TRBV7-9 and TRBJ2-7; 9 bases align to TRBD1. CDR1 and CDR2 (germline): SEHNR, FQNEAQ (reference sequence). With 6 bases clipped from V and 0 bases from J, the junction kept 6 bases outside the gene matches. The CDR3 runs to 15 residues.

V and J are TRBV19 and TRBJ2-6; D possibly corresponds to TRBD1 (6 bases). Trimming cost V 7 bases and J 3 bases, with 13 bases left between them. The CDR3 sequence is 15 residues long. In germline, CDR1 is LNHDA, CDR2 SQIVND (reference sequence). CDR3 protein: CASKGTGNGANVLTF. The CDR3 coding sequence is TGTGCCAGTAAGGGAACAGGGAATGGGGCCAACGTCCTGACTTTC. Full variable domain (remainder filled in from reference TRBV19 and TRBJ2-6): DGGITQSPKYLFRKEGQNVTLSCEQNLNHDAMYWYRQDPGQGLRLIYYSQIVNDFQKGDIAEGYSVSREKKESFPLTVTSAQKNPTAFYLCASKGTGNGANVLTFGAGSRLTVL.

The chain is built from TRBV5-4 and TRBJ2-2; TRBD2 matches 9 bases. CDR3 length: 15 amino acids. V was clipped by 0 bases and J by 3 bases; unmatched bases: 0. Germline CDR1 SGHNT, CDR2 YYREEE (reference sequence). The chain's CDR3 is CASSLGLADTGELFF. CDR3 bases: TGTGCCAGCAGCTTGGGACTAGCGGACACCGGGGAGCTGTTTTTT.

The rearrangement uses TRBV29-1 and TRBJ2-1, with TRBD2 matching over 9 bases. The germline V gene has CDR1 SQVTM and CDR2 ANQGSEA. Trimming took 2 bases from V and 7 from J; bases not matched to a gene: 3. The CDR3 has 13 amino acids. CDR3 in DNA: TGCAGCGTTGAATTGGCGGGAGGGAATGAGCAGTTCTTC. This codes for CSVELAGGNEQFF.

The chain carries TRBV12-3 or TRBV12-4 and TRBJ2-1, with no clear D. V lost 5 bases and J 8 bases, leaving 7 bases between the germline ends. The CDR3 has 11 amino acids. The CDR3 DNA reads as TGTGCCAGCAGTCTCAGGTATGAGCAGTTCTTC. Translating gives CASSLRYEQFF.

This clone was detected once. The rearrangement joins TRBV27 to TRBJ2-5; 12 bases are shared with TRBD2. The CDR3 loop spans 15 amino acids. CDR1 MNHEY and CDR2 SMNVEV come from the germline V gene (reference sequence). The V segment lost 6 bases and the J segment 5 bases; nucleotides outside the gene matches: 7. The DNA of the CDR3 is TGTGCCAGCAGCTCCACTAGCGGGGGGTTCGAGACCCAGTACTTC. Amino acid sequence: CASSSTSGGFETQYF.

V and J are TRBV24-1 and TRBJ2-6, with D perhaps matching TRBD1 (5 bases). CDR1 is KGHDR, CDR2 SFDVKD, per germline. V shed 2 bases and J shed 4 bases, with 11 bases lying between them. CDR3 length: 16 amino acids. As DNA, the CDR3 is TGTGCCACCAGTGATTCTGGGGCTGGGGGGGCCAACGTCCTGACTTTC. This sequence encodes CATSDSGAGGANVLTF.